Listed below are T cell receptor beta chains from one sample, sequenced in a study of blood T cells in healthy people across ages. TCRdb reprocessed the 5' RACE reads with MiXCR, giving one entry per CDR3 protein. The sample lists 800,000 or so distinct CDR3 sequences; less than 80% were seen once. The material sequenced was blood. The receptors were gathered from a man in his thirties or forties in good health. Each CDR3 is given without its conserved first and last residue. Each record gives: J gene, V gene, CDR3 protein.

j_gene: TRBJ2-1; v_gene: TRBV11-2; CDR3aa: ASSLGVREQF
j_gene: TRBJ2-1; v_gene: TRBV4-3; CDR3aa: ASSQVDYNEQF
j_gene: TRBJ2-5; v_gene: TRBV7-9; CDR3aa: ASSPTGENRETQY
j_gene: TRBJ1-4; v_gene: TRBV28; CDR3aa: ASSYQPGLPGTNEKLF
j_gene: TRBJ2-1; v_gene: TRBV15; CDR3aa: ATSPPLVNTQRHNEQF
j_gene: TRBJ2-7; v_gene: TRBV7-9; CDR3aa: ASSAMVRVSYEQY
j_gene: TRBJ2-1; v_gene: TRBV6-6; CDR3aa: ASRVGQTYNEQF
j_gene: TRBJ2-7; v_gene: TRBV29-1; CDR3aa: SVEGGPSYEQY
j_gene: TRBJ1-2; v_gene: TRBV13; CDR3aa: ASSSKLYYGST
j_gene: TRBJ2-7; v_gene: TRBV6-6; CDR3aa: ASSYRRGGEVAYEQY
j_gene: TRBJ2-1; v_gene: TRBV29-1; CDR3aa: SVRTGEQF
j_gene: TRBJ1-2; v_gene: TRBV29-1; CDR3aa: SVATGNYGYT
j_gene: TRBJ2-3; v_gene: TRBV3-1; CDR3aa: ASSQWTGGADTQY
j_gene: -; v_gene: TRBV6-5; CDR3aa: ASSSLGGQGRYEQY
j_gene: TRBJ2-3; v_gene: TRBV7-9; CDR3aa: ASSGSSGGFTDTQY
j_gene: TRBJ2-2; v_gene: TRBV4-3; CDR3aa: ASSQGPRGTGELF
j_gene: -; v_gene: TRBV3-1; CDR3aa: ASSPGGAPYNEQY
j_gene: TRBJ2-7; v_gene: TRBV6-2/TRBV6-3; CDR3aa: ASKTSAYEQY
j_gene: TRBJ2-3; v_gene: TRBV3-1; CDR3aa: ASSQEGTRTDTQY
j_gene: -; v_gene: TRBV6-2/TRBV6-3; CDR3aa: ASSYTGQGLYEQY
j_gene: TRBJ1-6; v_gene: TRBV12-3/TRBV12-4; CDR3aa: ASNTHRDSPLH
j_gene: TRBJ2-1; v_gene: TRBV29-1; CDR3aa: SVEGLAGAANFYNEQF
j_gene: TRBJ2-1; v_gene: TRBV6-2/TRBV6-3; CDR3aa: ASSYDLAVGYNEQF
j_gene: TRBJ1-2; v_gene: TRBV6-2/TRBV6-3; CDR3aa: ASSYLQVGPGYT
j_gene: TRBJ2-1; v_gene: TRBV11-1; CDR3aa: ASSSSLLTSGLAGGYNEQF
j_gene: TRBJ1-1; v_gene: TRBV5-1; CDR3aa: ASSFTGTTEAF
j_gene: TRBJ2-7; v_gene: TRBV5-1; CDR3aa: ASSPRSMTLGEQY
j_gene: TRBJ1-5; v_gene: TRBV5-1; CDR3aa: ASSLFSGNQPQH
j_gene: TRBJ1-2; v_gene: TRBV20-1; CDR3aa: SAATQGSRWYGYT
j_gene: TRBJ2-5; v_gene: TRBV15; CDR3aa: ATSRDLAGTDQETQY
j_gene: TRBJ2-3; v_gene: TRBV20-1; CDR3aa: SARVRATSDTQY
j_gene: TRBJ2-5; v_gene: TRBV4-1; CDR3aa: ASSQERGETQY
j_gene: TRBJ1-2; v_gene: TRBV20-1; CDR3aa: SATLPEGDYGYT
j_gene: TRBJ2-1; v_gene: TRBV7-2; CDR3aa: ASSFLAGGANEQF
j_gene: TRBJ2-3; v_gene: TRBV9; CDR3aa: ASSVEPGPSGTDTQY
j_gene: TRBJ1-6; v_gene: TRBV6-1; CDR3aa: ASSEAHFLRAYNSPLH
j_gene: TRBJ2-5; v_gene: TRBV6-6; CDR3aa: ASSYSPAPGETQY
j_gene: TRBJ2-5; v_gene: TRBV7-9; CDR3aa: ASSLGTAIQETQY